Listed below are T cell receptor beta chains from one sample, sequenced in a study of cytomegalovirus exposure and HLA in healthy donors. The assay was immunoSEQ multiplex PCR, and TCRdb's table has in-frame clones only and misses some. The sample contains approximately 260,000 clones, approximately 86% of which appear only once. The source material was PBMCs. The receptors here all came from a woman between 18 and 29 years old in good health and CMV-seronegative. The CDR3 runs from the conserved cysteine through the conserved F or W. Fields, in order: J gene, V gene, clone size, D gene, CDR3 protein, CDR3 DNA. The D gene is left open where the match is weak. Clone size, where shown, is once, few, many, or a class for clones that have expanded.

>TRBJ1-5|TRBV7-8|-|-
CASSLVGGLPFNQPQHF
TGTGCCAGCAGCTTAGTTGGGGGACTCCCGTTTAATCAGCCCCAGCATTTT
>TRBJ2-7|TRBV5-1|-|-
CASRPSDSSYEQYF
TGCGCCAGCAGACCCTCGGACAGCTCCTACGAGCAGTACTTC
>TRBJ1-2|TRBV28|-|TRBD1
CASSIPGTGTTLYGYTF
TGTGCCAGCAGTATCCCCGGGACAGGGACAACCCTCTATGGCTACACCTTC
>TRBJ2-7|TRBV4-1|-|-
CASSRQQGYEQYF
TGCGCCAGCAGCCGCCAACAGGGCTACGAGCAGTACTTC
>TRBJ1-4|TRBV6-1|once|TRBD1
CASSEQGAQNEKLFF
TGTGCCAGCAGTGAACAGGGGGCTCAAAATGAAAAACTGTTTTTT
>TRBJ1-2|TRBV15|-|-
CATSRGGLGYGYTF
TGTGCCACCAGCAGAGGAGGGCTAGGCTATGGCTACACCTTC
>TRBJ2-6|TRBV2|-|TRBD1
CASIGGTGGSGANVLTF
TGTGCCAGCATCGGGGGGACAGGGGGCTCTGGGGCCAACGTCCTGACTTTC
>TRBJ2-6|TRBV29-1|-|-
CSVVDRTVAPGANVLTF
TGCAGCGTTGTCGACCGGACAGTGGCGCCTGGGGCCAACGTCCTGACTTTC
>TRBJ1-2|TRBV5-1|-|TRBD1
CASSLGQGPYGYTF
TGCGCCAGCAGCTTGGGACAGGGGCCCTATGGCTACACCTTC
>TRBJ2-1|TRBV5-4|-|-
CASSFMYSGEQFF
TGTGCCAGCAGCTTCATGTATTCCGGTGAGCAGTTCTTC